Described below is a single TCR beta chain sequence and its context. Its antigen remains unknown. Individual cDNA molecules carried attached unique molecular identifiers. A single record per CDR3 protein comes from TCRdb applying MiXCR to the 5' RACE reads. The data hold 30,000 to 40,000 distinct CDR3 sequences, with 6% to 8% observed a single time. These data belong to a study of early T cells in non-severe SARS-CoV-2 infection. Study-wide background: The study sequenced bulk RNA from unsorted whole blood, with chains unpaired.

CDR1 DFQATT and CDR2 SNEGSKA come from the germline V gene (reference sequence). The CDR3 extends over 17 amino acids. V was clipped by 3 bases and J by 4 bases; unmatched bases: 11. Overall study findings and caveats: A preference for anti-spike CD8 responses marked VDJdb matching, which missed private and CD4 specificities.

The sequence derives from an adult who was a healthcare worker with PCR-confirmed SARS-CoV-2 infection or an uninfected control (not recorded which). This chain connects TRBV20-1 to TRBJ2-1; 11 bases are shared with TRBD2. The input for sequencing was whole blood, taken at baseline. The CDR3 coding sequence is TGCAGTGCTAGTTCCGTCATAGCGGGAGGGAAGTACAATGAGCAGTTCTTC. Protein: CSASSVIAGGKYNEQFF.